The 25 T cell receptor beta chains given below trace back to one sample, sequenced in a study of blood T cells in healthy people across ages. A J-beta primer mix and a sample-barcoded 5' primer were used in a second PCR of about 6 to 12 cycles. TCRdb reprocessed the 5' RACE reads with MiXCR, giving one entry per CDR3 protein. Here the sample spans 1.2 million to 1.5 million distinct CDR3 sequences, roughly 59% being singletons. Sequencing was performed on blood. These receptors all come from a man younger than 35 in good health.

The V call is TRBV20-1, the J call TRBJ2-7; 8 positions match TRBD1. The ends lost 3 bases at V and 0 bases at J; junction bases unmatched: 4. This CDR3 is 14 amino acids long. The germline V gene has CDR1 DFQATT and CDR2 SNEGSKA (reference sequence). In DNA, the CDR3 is TGCAGTGCTAGTGGGACAGGTAGCTCCTACGAGCAGTACTTC. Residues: CSASGTGSSYEQYF.

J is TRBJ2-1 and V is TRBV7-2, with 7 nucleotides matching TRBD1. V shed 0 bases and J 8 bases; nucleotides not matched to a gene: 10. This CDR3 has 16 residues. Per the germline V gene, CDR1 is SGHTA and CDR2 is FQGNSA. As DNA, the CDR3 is TGTACCAGCAGCTTAGCGGCCAGGGGGAGTAGGGATGAGCAGTTCTTC. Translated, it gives CTSSLAARGSRDEQFF.

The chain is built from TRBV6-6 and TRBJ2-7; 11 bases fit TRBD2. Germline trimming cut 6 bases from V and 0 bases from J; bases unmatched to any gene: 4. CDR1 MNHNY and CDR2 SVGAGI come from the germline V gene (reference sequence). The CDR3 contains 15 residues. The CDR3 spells CASSRTSGFSYEQYF. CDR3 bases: TGTGCCAGCAGCCGGACTAGCGGGTTCTCCTACGAGCAGTACTTC.

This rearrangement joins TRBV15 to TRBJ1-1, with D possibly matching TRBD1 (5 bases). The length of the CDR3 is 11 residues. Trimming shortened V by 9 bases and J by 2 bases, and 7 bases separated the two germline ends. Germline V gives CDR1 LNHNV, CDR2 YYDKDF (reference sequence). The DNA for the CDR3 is TGTGCCACGCAGGGTAACACTGAAGCTTTCTTT. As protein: CATQGNTEAFF.

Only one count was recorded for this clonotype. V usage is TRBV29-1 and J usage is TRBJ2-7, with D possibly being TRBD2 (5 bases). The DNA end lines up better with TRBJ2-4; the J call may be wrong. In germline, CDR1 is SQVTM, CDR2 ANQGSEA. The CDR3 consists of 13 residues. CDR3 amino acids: CSVVGELMNIQYF. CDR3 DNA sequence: TGCAGCGTAGTCGGGGAGCTGATGAACATTCAGTACTTC.

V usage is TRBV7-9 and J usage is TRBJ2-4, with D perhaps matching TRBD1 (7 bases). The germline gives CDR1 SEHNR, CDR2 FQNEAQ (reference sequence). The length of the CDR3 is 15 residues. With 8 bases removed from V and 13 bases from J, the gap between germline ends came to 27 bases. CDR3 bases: TGTGCCAGCGGAGGGGGCTCGGGTTTTGGATACGGGCAGTACTTC. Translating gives CASGGGSGFGYGQYF.

Written as DNA, the CDR3 is TGTGCCATCGGCCTGGGAGTCAATGAGCAGTTCTTC. It yields the protein CAIGLGVNEQFF. The chain recombines TRBV10-3 with TRBJ2-1, with D possibly being TRBD2 (5 bases). Deletions cut 8 bases from V and 6 bases from J, with 11 bases between. The CDR3 spans 12 residues. Looked up from germline, CDR1 is ENHRY and CDR2 is SYGVKD.

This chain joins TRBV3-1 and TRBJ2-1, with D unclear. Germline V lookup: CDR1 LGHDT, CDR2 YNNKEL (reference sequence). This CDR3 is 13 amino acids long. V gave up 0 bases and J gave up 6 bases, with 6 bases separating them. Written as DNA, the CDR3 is TGTGCCAGCAGCCAAGATGCCGGCAATGAGCAGTTCTTC. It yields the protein CASSQDAGNEQFF.

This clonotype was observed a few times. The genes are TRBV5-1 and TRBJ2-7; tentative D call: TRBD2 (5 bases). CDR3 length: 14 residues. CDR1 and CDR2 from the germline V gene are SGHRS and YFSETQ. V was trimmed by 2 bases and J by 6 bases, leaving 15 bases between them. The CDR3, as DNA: TGCGCCAGCAGCTTTGAACTAGGTTACGGCGAGCAGTACTTC. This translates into CASSFELGYGEQYF.

The CDR3, as DNA: TGTGCCACCAGCAGTGCCGGGACTAGCACATCCTACGAGCAGTACTTC. Its translation: CATSSAGTSTSYEQYF. The rearrangement links TRBV15 to TRBJ2-7; TRBD2 matches at 9 bases. Germline loops: CDR1 LNHNV, CDR2 YYDKDF (reference sequence). Losses at the gene ends were 3 bases for V and 1 base for J; bases not matched to a gene: 7. This CDR3 contains 16 residues.

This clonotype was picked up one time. CDR3 loop: CASSLAAASSYNSPLHF. As DNA, the CDR3 is TGTGCCAGCAGCTTAGCGGCTGCCAGCTCCTATAATTCACCCCTCCACTTT. The chain couples TRBV7-2 to TRBJ1-6; no reliable D call. The germline V gene encodes CDR1 SGHTA and CDR2 FQGNSA. V was pared by 0 bases and J by 0 bases, with 9 bases between. The CDR3 loop spans 17 amino acids.

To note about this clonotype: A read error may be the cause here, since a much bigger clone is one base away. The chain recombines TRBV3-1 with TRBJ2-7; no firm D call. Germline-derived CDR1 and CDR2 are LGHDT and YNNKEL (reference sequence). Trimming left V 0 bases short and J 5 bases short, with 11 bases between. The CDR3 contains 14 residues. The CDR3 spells CASSQDLAADEQYF. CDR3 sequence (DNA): TGTGCCAGCAGCCAAGATCTTGCGGCCGACGAGCAGTACTTC.

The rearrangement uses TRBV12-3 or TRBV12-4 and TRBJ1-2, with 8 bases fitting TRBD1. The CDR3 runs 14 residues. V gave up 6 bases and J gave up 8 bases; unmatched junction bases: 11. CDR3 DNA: TGTGCCAGCAGCAACATCAGGGGGCGAGGCGGCTACACCTTC. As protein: CASSNIRGRGGYTF.

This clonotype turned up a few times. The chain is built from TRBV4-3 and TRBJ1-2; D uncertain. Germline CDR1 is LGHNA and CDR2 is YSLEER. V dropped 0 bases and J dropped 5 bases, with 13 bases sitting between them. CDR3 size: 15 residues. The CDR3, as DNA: TGCGCCAGCAGCCAAGATATTCTGACCGGGTATGGCTACACCTTC. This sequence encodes CASSQDILTGYGYTF.

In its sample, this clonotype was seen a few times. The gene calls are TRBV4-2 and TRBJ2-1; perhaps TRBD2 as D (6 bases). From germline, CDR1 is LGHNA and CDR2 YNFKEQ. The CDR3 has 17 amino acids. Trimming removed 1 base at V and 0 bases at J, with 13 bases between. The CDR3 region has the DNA TGTGCCAGCAGCCAAGTCTACGCGGGGAGCTCCTACAATGAGCAGTTCTTC. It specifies CASSQVYAGSSYNEQFF.

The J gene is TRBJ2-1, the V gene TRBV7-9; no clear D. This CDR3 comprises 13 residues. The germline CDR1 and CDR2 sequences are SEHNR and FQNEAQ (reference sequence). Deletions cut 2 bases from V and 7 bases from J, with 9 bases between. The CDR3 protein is CASSLMGKNEQFF. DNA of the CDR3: TGTGCCAGCAGCTTAATGGGGAAGAATGAGCAGTTCTTC.

In nucleotides, the CDR3 is TGCAGTGCTAGAGAAGCTAGCCACTATGAGCAGTTCTTC. This codes for CSAREASHYEQFF. V gene TRBV20-1 combines with J gene TRBJ2-1; a possible D gene is TRBD2 (5 bases). Germline V gene sequence: CDR1 DFQATT, CDR2 SNEGSKA (reference sequence). V was clipped by 0 bases and J by 8 bases, with 11 bases between them. This CDR3 has 13 residues.

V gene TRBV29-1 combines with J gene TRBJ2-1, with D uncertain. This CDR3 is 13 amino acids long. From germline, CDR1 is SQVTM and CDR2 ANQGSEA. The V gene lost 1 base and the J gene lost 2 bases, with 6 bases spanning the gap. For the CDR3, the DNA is TGCAGCGTTGAAGTGGGCGCCTACAATGAGCAGTTCTTC. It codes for CSVEVGAYNEQFF.

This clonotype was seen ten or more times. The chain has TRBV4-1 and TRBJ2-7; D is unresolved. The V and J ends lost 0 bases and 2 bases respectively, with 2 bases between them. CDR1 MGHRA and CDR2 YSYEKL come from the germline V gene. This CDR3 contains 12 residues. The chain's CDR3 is CASSQDPYEQYF. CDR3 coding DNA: TGCGCCAGCAGCCAAGATCCCTACGAGCAGTACTTC.

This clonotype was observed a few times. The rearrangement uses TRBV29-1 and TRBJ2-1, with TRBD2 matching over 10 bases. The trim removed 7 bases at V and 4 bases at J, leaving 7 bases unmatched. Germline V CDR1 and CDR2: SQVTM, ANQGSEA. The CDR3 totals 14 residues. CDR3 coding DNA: TGCAGCGCTCCACTAGCGGGGACATACAATGAGCAGTTCTTC. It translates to CSAPLAGTYNEQFF.

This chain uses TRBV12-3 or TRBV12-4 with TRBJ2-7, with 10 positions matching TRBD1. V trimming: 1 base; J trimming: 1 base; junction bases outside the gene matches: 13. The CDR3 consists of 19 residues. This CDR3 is CASSLGIVGQGSNSYEQYF. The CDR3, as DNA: TGTGCCAGCAGTTTAGGTATAGTGGGACAGGGGAGTAATTCCTACGAGCAGTACTTC.

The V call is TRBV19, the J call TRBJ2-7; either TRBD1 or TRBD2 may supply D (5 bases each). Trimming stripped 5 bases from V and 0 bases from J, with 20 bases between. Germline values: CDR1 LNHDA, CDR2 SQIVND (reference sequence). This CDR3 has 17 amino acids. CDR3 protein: CASSVTTGPESSYEQYF. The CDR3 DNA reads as TGTGCCAGTAGTGTAACCACGGGACCCGAAAGCTCCTACGAGCAGTACTTC.

The CDR3 DNA follows: TGTGCCAGCAGCCCCACCCGGGACACGGAAGAGGCCAAAAACATTCAGTACTTC. This encodes CASSPTRDTEEAKNIQYF. V usage is TRBV3-1 and J usage is TRBJ2-4; maybe TRBD1 (6 bases). The CDR3 is 18 residues long. V was cut by 4 bases and J by 1 base, with 20 bases left in between. The germline V gene encodes CDR1 LGHDT and CDR2 YNNKEL (reference sequence).

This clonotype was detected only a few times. This chain's CDR3 is CASSHTSGSYEQYF. CDR3 in DNA: TGTGCCAGCAGCCACACTAGCGGGAGCTACGAGCAGTACTTC. This chain joins TRBV27 and TRBJ2-7; TRBD2 matches 11 bases. The V and J ends lost 6 bases and 3 bases, in that order; junction bases with no gene match: 4. The CDR3 sequence is 14 residues long. The germline gives CDR1 MNHEY, CDR2 SMNVEV (reference sequence).

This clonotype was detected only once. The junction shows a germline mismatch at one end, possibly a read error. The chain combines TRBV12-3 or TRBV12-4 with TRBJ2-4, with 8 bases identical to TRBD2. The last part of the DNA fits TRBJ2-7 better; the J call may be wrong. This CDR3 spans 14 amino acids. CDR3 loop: CASSLAGFEYEQYF. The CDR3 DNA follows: TGTGCCAGCAGCTTAGCGGGATTTGAATACGAGCAGTACTTC.